This T cell receptor (beta chain) was captured by sequencing in a study of blood T cell repertoires in COVID-19. Study-level background: Acute and convalescent COVID-19 specimens originated in the United States, Italy and Spain. The cDNA or gDNA used as material had been derived from T cells, B-cell-depleted T cells, or PBMCs.

Original processing notes: Reference gene primer amplification gave estimated nucleated cell counts. Sequencing used immunoSEQ multiplex PCR; TCRdb keeps in-frame clones, though not all of them. D and trimming were read from the DNA, whereas the V and J calls and clone size are those reported in that table. Of roughly 200,000 clones in the sample, about 85% were seen once. The CDR3 has 15 residues. Germline V gene data show CDR1 as SGHRS and CDR2 as YFSETQ. V trimming: 3 bases; J trimming: 5 bases; junction bases outside the gene matches: 7. The chain uses TRBV5-1 and TRBJ2-3, with TRBD2 matching 9 bases. Sequencing was done on a sample of peripheral blood. This sequence was found in a human donor in a cohort sampled during active COVID-19. DNA for the CDR3: TGCGCCAGCAGCTGGGCTAGCGGGAATGGAGATACGCAGTATTTT. Protein sequence: CASSWASGNGDTQYF.